Here is one T cell receptor (beta chain) with its context. This entry belongs to a study of blood T cell repertoires in COVID-19. Overall study context: The origin of the acute and convalescent COVID-19 samples was the United States, Italy and Spain. From T cells, B-cell-depleted T cells, or PBMCs came the material, which was cDNA or gDNA.

In the study's own analysis: Researchers report that nucleated cell counts were estimated from reference gene primer amplification. Sequencing used immunoSEQ multiplex PCR; TCRdb keeps in-frame clones, though not all of them. V, J and clone size derive from that table, while D and trimming were established from the DNA sequence. This table holds 35,000 to 45,000 clones, roughly 73% found once. The CDR3 sequence is 15 residues long. The germline gives CDR1 MNHEY, CDR2 SVGEGT. J was trimmed by 4 bases and V by 5 bases; bases with no gene match: 6. The chain links TRBV6-2 or TRBV6-3 to TRBJ2-2; 8 bases match TRBD1. The sequencing sample was made of peripheral blood. This receptor was obtained from a man aged 55 to 69 with acute or convalescent COVID-19. The CDR3 spells CASSPGQDPTGELFF. DNA for the CDR3: TGTGCCAGCAGTCCGGGACAGGATCCCACCGGGGAGCTGTTTTTT.